Presented here are 4 T cell receptor beta chains from one specimen sequenced in a study of post-analysis software for immune sequencing data (dated by TCRdb to the mid-2010s). The library was obtained by PCR. The sample was run on an Illumina HiSeq 2500. To reduce PCR and sequencing biases, unique molecular identifiers were incorporated into the TCR beta cDNA libraries. The raw public reads went through TCRdb reprocessing: fastp at Q25, MiXCR clone calling, in-frame beta chains kept. CDR3 protein sequences are deduplicated, and each keeps its most common genes and DNA. A total of about 680,000 distinct CDR3 sequences appear in this sample, approximately 60% of them only once. The ten largest make up approximately 11% of the sample. Results the study describes overall, beyond this receptor: Significantly higher frequencies in patients than in controls were found for five or six TRBV segments, including TRBV5-6, TRBV5-1 and TRBV20-1.

Their antigens are not known. Sequencing was performed on blood. The source of these receptors is a girl under 10 years old with multiple sclerosis.

This clonotype turned up a few times. The chain joins TRBV15 to TRBJ2-1; D unclear. This CDR3 has 12 residues. CDR1 is LNHNV, CDR2 YYDKDF, per germline (reference sequence). The V and J ends lost 4 bases and 10 bases respectively, with 11 bases between them. The CDR3 is CATSKGPQEQFF. CDR3 DNA: TGTGCCACCAGCAAAGGCCCCCAGGAGCAGTTCTTC.

This clonotype came up once. CDR3 nucleotides: TGCGCCAGCAGGTGGCTTGGGGGCAAAAACATTCAGTACTTC. This encodes CASRWLGGKNIQYF. This chain joins TRBV5-1 and TRBJ2-4; D may be TRBD1 or TRBD2 (5 bases each). The germline gives CDR1 SGHRS, CDR2 YFSETQ. V gave up 5 bases and J gave up 3 bases, with 12 bases separating them. The CDR3 is 14 residues long.

There are a few counts of this clonotype. The V and J genes are TRBV3-1 and TRBJ1-2, with D hard to call. Trimming cost V 1 base and J 5 bases, with 17 bases left between them. The CDR3 consists of 16 residues. The germline gives CDR1 LGHDT, CDR2 YNNKEL (reference sequence). The CDR3 DNA follows: TGTGCCAGCAGCCAAGGCGAGAAACGGACGGTTTATGGCTACACCTTC. Translation gives CASSQGEKRTVYGYTF.

The gene calls are TRBV10-2 and TRBJ2-3, with 14 bases that match TRBD2. CDR1 WSHSY and CDR2 SAAADI come from the germline V gene. The CDR3 extends over 16 amino acids. V lost 5 bases to trimming and J lost 3 bases; unmatched junction nucleotides: 4. CDR3: CASSQRTSGGTDTQYF. In DNA, the CDR3 is TGCGCCAGCAGTCAAAGGACTAGCGGGGGGACAGATACGCAGTATTTT.